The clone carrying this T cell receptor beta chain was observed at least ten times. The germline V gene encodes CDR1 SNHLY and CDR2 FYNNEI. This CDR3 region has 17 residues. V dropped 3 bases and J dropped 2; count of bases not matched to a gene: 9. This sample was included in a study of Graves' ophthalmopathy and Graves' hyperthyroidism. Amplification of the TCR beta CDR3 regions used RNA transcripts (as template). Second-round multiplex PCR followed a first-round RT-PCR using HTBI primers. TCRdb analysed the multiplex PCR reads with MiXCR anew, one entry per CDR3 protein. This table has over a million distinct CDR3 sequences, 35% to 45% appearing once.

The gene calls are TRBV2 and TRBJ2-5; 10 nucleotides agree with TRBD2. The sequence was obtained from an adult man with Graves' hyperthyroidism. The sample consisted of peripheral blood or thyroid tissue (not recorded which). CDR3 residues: CASSDFVLAGEQETQYF. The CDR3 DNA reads TGTGCCAGCAGTGATTTCGTGCTAGCGGGGGAACAAGAGACCCAGTACTTC.